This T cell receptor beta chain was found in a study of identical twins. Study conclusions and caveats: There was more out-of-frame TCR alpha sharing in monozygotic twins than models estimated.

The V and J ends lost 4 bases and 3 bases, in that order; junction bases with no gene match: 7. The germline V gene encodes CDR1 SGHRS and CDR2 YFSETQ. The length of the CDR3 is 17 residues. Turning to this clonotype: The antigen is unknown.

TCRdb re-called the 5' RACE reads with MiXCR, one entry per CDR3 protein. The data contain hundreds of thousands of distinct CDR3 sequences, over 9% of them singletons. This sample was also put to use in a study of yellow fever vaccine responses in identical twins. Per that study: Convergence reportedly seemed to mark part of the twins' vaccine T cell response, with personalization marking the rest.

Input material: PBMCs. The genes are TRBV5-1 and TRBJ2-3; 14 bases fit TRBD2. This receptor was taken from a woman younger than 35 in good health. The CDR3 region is CASSMGLAGVETDTQYF. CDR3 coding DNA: TGCGCCAGCAGCATGGGACTAGCGGGAGTTGAGACAGATACGCAGTATTTT.